What follows are 27 T cell receptor beta chains derived from one specimen sequenced in a study of tumor and adjacent non-tumor tissue in lung cancer. A modified ARM-PCR protocol with three rounds of nested PCR amplified TCRbeta. Each CDR3 protein is one row after TCRdb ran MiXCR on the multiplex PCR reads. Of tens of thousands of distinct CDR3 sequences listed, around 64% were seen once; the top ten hold around 17%. This sample's RNA came from whole unsorted tissue. The sample comprised lung tumor tissue. These receptor sequences come from a man in his fifties or sixties with non-small cell lung cancer.

Sample share makes this clonotype medium-sized. V and J are TRBV4-1 and TRBJ2-3, with 8 bases that match TRBD1. Per germline, CDR1 MGHRA and CDR2 YSYEKL. The V and J ends lost 2 bases and 6 bases, in that order; junction bases with no gene match: 4. The CDR3 is 14 amino acids. This chain's CDR3 is CASSQTGGSDTQYF. The CDR3 DNA sequence: TGCGCCAGCAGCCAAACAGGGGGTAGCGATACGCAGTATTTT.

Regarding this clonotype: One end of the junction fails to match germline, which may point to a read error. The V call is TRBV12-3 or TRBV12-4, the J call TRBJ2-5; D not certain. This CDR3 has 14 residues. CDR3 sequence reads: CVCSFFRIEEIQYF. In DNA, the CDR3 is TGTGTCTGCAGTTTCTTCAGGATAGAAGAGATCCAGTACTTC.

This chain joins TRBV6-2 or TRBV6-3 and TRBJ2-7; 8 positions match TRBD2. This CDR3 has 17 residues. CDR1 MNHEY and CDR2 SVGEGT come from the germline V gene. CDR3 loop: CGRSYCYASGRPYEQYF. In DNA form, the CDR3 reads TGTGGTAGGAGTTACTGTTATGCGAGCGGGAGACCCTACGAGCAGTACTTC.

For this clonotype: Given a much more abundant clone one base away, this may be a read error. The chain is built from TRBV5-1 and TRBJ2-3, with 11 nucleotides matching TRBD2. The CDR3 is 17 amino acids. V was clipped by 4 bases and J by 2 bases; unmatched bases: 9. The V gene's germline CDR1 is SGHRS and CDR2 YFSETQ. This CDR3 is CASSPRSLAGDTDTQYF. CDR3 nucleotide sequence: TGCGCCAGCAGCCCTCGCTCACTAGCGGGAGACACAGATACGCAGTATTTT.

For this clonotype: A much larger clone sits a single nucleotide away, making a read error possible. V and J are TRBV6-2 or TRBV6-3 and TRBJ2-1; 8 bases align to TRBD2. Per the germline V gene, CDR1 is MNHEY and CDR2 is SVGEGT. The CDR3 runs 15 residues. DNA of the CDR3: TGTGTCAGCAGTTGGGTAGCGGGGCTCAGTGGGGAGCAGTTCTTC. This encodes CVSSWVAGLSGEQFF.

A word on this clonotype: A read error is likely, as this CDR3 ends without the conserved phenylalanine or tryptophan. This rearrangement joins TRBV12-3 or TRBV12-4 to TRBJ2-6, with 9 bases fitting TRBD1. There are 17 residues in the CDR3. In DNA, the CDR3 is TGTACCAGCAGCCGGGGACAGGGAAATTCTGGGGCCAACGTCCTGACTCTC. As protein: CTSSRGQGNSGANVLTL.

The chain recombines TRBV6-1 with TRBJ1-2; TRBD1 aligns across 8 bases. The CDR3 has 16 residues. Germline V gives CDR1 MNHNS, CDR2 SASEGT. The CDR3 sequence is CAGTRDRRPVNYGYTF. Written as DNA, the CDR3 is TGTGCTGGCACCAGGGACAGGCGTCCCGTCAACTATGGCTACACCTTC.

As for this clonotype: With a much larger clone just one base away, this may be a read error. The chain combines TRBV6-6 with TRBJ2-4; 9 nucleotides match TRBD1. The germline CDR1 and CDR2 sequences are MNHNY and SVGAGI (reference sequence). The CDR3 is 16 amino acids. This chain's CDR3 is CATSQRDRDSKNIQYF. CDR3 DNA sequence: TGTGCCACCAGTCAAAGGGACAGGGATTCCAAAAACATTCAGTACTTC.

About this clonotype itself: At one end, the junction sequence differs from germline, possibly due to a read error. V gene TRBV11-3 combines with J gene TRBJ2-1; a weak D match, TRBD2 (6 bases). The CDR3 runs 14 residues. Germline CDR1 SGHNT, CDR2 YENEEA. Here the CDR3 DNA reads TGTGCCAGCAGACGGACTACTGCGTCTACTGAGCAGATTTTC. This gives the protein CASRRTTASTEQIF.

The rearrangement links TRBV6-2 or TRBV6-3 to TRBJ2-3; 7 bases align to TRBD1. This CDR3 has 15 residues. Germline CDR1 and CDR2: MNHEY and SVGEGT. The V and J ends lost 6 bases and 6 bases, in that order; junction bases with no gene match: 12. Here the CDR3 DNA reads TGTGCCAGCAGCCTCCCCTGGACAGGTGGGGATACGCAGTATTTT. Its protein is CASSLPWTGGDTQYF.

In its sample, this clonotype was seen many times. The genes are TRBV12-3 or TRBV12-4 and TRBJ2-3, with unresolved D. The CDR3 consists of 12 residues. Trimming removed 2 bases at V and 2 bases at J, with 2 bases between. The CDR3 DNA reads TGTGCCAGCAGTTTACACACAGATACGCAGTATTTT. Residues: CASSLHTDTQYF.

This chain links TRBV6-5 with TRBJ2-6, with 9 bases identical to TRBD1. The CDR3 has 17 residues. CDR1 is MNHEY and CDR2 is SVGAGI in the germline V gene. V was pared by 11 bases and J by 1 base, with 12 bases of the junction left unmatched. CDR3 protein: CAASRSGTGSGANVLTF. CDR3 nucleotides: TGTGCCGCAAGTCGCTCCGGGACAGGGTCTGGGGCCAACGTCCTGACTTTC.

This clonotype is termed medium-sized. The chain recombines TRBV11-3 with TRBJ2-3, with TRBD2 identical over 13 bases. Per germline, CDR1 SGHNT and CDR2 YENEEA. J lost 1 base, V lost 2 bases, and 3 bases had no gene match. The length of the CDR3 is 17 residues. DNA of the CDR3: TGTGCCAGCAGCTTACGAACTAGCGGGGGGGGCACAGATACGCAGTATTTT. It codes for CASSLRTSGGGTDTQYF.

Regarding this clonotype: A clone one base away is much larger, so this may be a read error. The chain joins TRBV7-9 to TRBJ1-1; D may be TRBD1 (5 bases). CDR1 and CDR2 from the germline V gene are SEHNR and FQNEAQ (reference sequence). V gave up 3 bases and J gave up 10 bases, with 12 bases separating them. The CDR3 totals 12 residues. The CDR3 DNA follows: TGTGCCAGCAGCTTCGGGGGGAGCGGAGCTTTCTTT. Its protein product is CASSFGGSGAFF.

In this sample, this clonotype turned up once. One end of the junction does not line up with germline, which may come from a read error. The chain employs TRBV5-4 and TRBJ2-3; D call uncertain. The germline gives CDR1 SGHNT, CDR2 YYREEE (reference sequence). The CDR3 covers 13 residues. The CDR3 region is CASSLLWAYTQYF. The CDR3 DNA is TGTGCCAGCAGCTTGCTCTGGGCGTATACCCAGTATTTT. Full variable domain (missing parts from reference TRBV5-4 and TRBJ2-3): ETGVTQSPTHLIKTRGQQVTLRCSSQSGHNTVSWYQQALGQGPQFIFQYYREEENGRGNFPPRFSGLQFPNYSSELNVNALELDDSALYLCASSLLWAYTQYFGPGTRLTVL.

The rearrangement links TRBV13 to TRBJ2-7; D is undetermined. This CDR3 is 11 amino acids long. The germline V gene has CDR1 PRHDT and CDR2 FYEKMQ (reference sequence). V was trimmed by 7 bases and J by 10 bases, leaving 14 bases between them. The CDR3 is CASNIERSQYF. CDR3 bases: TGTGCCAGCAACATTGAACGTTCTCAGTACTTC.

The chain uses TRBV20-1 and TRBJ2-7; maybe TRBD2 (5 bases). CDR1 is DFQATT, CDR2 SNEGSKA, per germline (reference sequence). The CDR3 sequence is 12 residues long. Trimming shortened V by 5 bases and J by 4 bases, and 12 bases separated the two germline ends. Here the CDR3 reads CSALERAYEQYF. The CDR3 region has the DNA TGCAGTGCTCTGGAGAGGGCTTACGAGCAGTACTTC.

The rearrangement uses TRBV5-1 and TRBJ2-1; 10 nucleotides line up with TRBD2. Trimming removed 0 bases from V and 6 bases from J; junction bases left unmatched: 3. Looked up from germline, CDR1 is SGHRS and CDR2 is YFSETQ. The CDR3 contains 15 residues. The CDR3 bases are TGCGCCAGCAGCTTGGATGCTAGCGGGGGCAATGAGCAGTTCTTC. Its protein is CASSLDASGGNEQFF.

About this clonotype itself: Its ends do not fully match the called genes, so a read error is possible. This chain links TRBV20-1 with TRBJ2-3; D not certain. Germline-derived CDR1 and CDR2 are DFQATT and SNEGSKA (reference sequence). The CDR3 loop spans 13 amino acids. The CDR3 spells CTASSEATDTQYF. For the CDR3, the DNA is TGCACTGCTAGTTCCGAGGCTACAGATACGCAGTATTTT.

The chain employs TRBV29-1 and TRBJ2-1; TRBD2 is a possible D gene (6 bases). The length of the CDR3 is 16 residues. CDR1 and CDR2 from the germline V gene are SQVTM and ANQGSEA. V lost 2 bases, J lost 6 bases, and 20 bases lay in between. CDR3 in amino acids: CSVEKNPTGVANEQFF. The CDR3 nucleotides read TGCAGCGTTGAAAAAAATCCGACGGGAGTAGCCAATGAGCAGTTCTTC.

This clonotype showed up many times. The chain is built from TRBV12-3 or TRBV12-4 and TRBJ1-1; a weak D match, TRBD1 (6 bases). This CDR3 is built from 13 residues. Trimming took 6 bases from V and 4 from J, leaving 12 bases between them. CDR3 coding DNA: TGTGCCAGCAGCTCAGGGGTTAGCACTGAAGCTTTCTTT. This gives the protein CASSSGVSTEAFF.

This clonotype has only a few counts. An end of the junction differs from the germline gene, which may be a read error. The chain is built from TRBV11-2 and TRBJ2-1; D uncertain. Germline-derived CDR1 and CDR2 are SGHAT and FQNNGV. The CDR3 is made up of 15 amino acids. CDR3: CASSPRVSSYNAQFF. The DNA for the CDR3 is TGTGCCAGCAGCCCTCGGGTGAGCTCCTACAATGCGCAGTTCTTC.

The genes are TRBV5-6 and TRBJ1-1; D not resolved. Germline V gene sequence: CDR1 SGHDT, CDR2 YYEEEE. CDR3 length: 14 amino acids. V lost 4 bases, J lost 5 bases, and 15 bases lay in between. This CDR3 reads CASSPDFGGTEAFF. The CDR3 DNA reads as TGTGCCAGCAGCCCCGATTTTGGTGGGACTGAAGCTTTCTTT. Full variable domain (missing parts from reference TRBV5-6 and TRBJ1-1): DAGVTQSPTHLIKTRGQQVTLRCSPKSGHDTVSWYQQALGQGPQFIFQYYEEEERQRGNFPDRFSGHQFPNYSSELNVNALLLGDSALYLCASSPDFGGTEAFFGQGTRLTVV.

As for this clonotype: A much larger clone differs by one base, so this may be a read error. The CDR3 does not close with the conserved phenylalanine or tryptophan, likely indicating a read error. The V gene is TRBV9, the J gene TRBJ2-2, with D unresolved. Trimming removed 0 bases from V and 2 bases from J, with 11 bases in between. CDR3 length equals 16 residues. The germline CDR1 and CDR2 sequences are SGDLS and YYNGEE. The CDR3 sequence: CASSVDGMVNTGELFY. The CDR3 coding sequence is TGTGCCAGCAGCGTAGATGGGATGGTCAACACCGGGGAGCTGTTTTAT.

This clonotype came up many times. This chain connects TRBV20-1 to TRBJ2-1; 7 nucleotides match TRBD2. Losses at the gene ends were 3 bases for V and 4 bases for J; bases not matched to a gene: 6. The CDR3 sequence is 14 residues long. From germline, CDR1 is DFQATT and CDR2 SNEGSKA (reference sequence). CDR3 loop: CSASGGSRYNEQFF. CDR3 DNA: TGCAGTGCTAGTGGCGGGAGTCGTTACAATGAGCAGTTCTTC.

This clonotype was seen ten or more times. The gene calls are TRBV28 and TRBJ2-7; a possible D gene is TRBD1 (6 bases). Germline CDR1 reads MDHEN; CDR2 reads SYDVKM. This CDR3 is built from 14 residues. Trimming took off 4 bases at V and 3 bases at J, with 13 bases between the two ends. CDR3 in DNA: TGTGCCAGCAGTTCCCTAGGGGGAAACTACGAGCAGTACTTC. It translates to CASSSLGGNYEQYF.

With respect to this clonotype: A much larger clone lies one base from this, so it may be a read error. The chain has TRBV12-3 or TRBV12-4 and TRBJ2-7; D is undetermined. This CDR3 has 15 amino acids. CDR3 protein: CARSFAVISSYEQYF. The CDR3 nucleotides are TGTGCCCGCAGTTTCGCCGTTATCAGCTCCTACGAGCAGTACTTC.